The clone carrying this T cell receptor beta chain came up a few times. CDR1 and CDR2 from the germline V gene are KGHDR and SFDVKD. The CDR3 extends over 15 amino acids. The V gene end was trimmed by 7 bases and the J gene end by 0 bases; junction bases not matched to a gene: 4. The sample originates from a study of blood T cell repertoires in COVID-19. Assignments of participants to cohorts depended upon their own reported clinical history. Method: immunoSEQ multiplex PCR; TCRdb's copy keeps in-frame clones and lacks some. The repertoire holds under 65,000 clones, approximately 82% seen once, with roughly 5.8% in the top ten.

Sample: PBMCs or T cells enriched from blood (not recorded which). The receptor's source is a woman in her forties or fifties with acute COVID-19. The chain couples TRBV24-1 to TRBJ2-1, with TRBD1 matching 8 bases. The CDR3 nucleotides read TGTGCCACCAGCCCAGGGGGCCGCTCCTACAATGAGCAGTTCTTC. Residues: CATSPGGRSYNEQFF.